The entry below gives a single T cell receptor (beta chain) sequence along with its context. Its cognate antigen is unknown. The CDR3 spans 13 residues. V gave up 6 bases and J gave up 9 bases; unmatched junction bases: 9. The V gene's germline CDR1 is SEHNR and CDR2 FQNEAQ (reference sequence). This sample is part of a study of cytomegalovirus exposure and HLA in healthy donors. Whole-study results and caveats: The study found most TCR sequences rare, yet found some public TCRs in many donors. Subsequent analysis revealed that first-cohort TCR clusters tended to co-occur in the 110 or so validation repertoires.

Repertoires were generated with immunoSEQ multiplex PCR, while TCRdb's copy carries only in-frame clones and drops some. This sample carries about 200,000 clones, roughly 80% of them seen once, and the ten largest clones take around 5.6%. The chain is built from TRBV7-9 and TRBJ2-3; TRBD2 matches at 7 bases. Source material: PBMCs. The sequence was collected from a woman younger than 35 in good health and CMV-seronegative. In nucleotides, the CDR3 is TGTGCCAGCAGTCCAGCGCACGGGGGGACGCAGTATTTT. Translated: CASSPAHGGTQYF.